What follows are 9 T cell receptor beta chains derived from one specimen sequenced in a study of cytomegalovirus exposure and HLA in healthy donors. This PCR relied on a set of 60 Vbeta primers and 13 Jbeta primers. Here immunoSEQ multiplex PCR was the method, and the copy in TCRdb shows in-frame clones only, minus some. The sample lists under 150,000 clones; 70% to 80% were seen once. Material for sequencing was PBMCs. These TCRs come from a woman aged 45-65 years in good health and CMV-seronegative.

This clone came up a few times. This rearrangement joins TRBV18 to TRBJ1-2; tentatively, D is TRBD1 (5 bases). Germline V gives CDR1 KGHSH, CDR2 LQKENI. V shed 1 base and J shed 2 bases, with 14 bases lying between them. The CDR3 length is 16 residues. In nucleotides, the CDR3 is TGTGCCAGCTCACCACTTATCGACAGCACCAACTATGGCTACACCTTC. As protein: CASSPLIDSTNYGYTF. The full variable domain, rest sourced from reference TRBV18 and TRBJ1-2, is NAGVMQNPRHLVRRRGQEARLRCSPMKGHSHVYWYRQLPEEGLKFMVYLQKENIIDESGMPKERFSAEFPKEGPSILRIQQVVRGDSAAYFCASSPLIDSTNYGYTFGSGTRLTVV.

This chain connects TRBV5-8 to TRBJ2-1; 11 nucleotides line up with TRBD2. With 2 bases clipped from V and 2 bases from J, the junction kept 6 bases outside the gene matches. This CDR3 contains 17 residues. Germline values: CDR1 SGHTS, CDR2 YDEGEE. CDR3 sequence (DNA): TGTGCCAGCAGCTTCAGACTAGCGGGGACCACCTACAATGAGCAGTTCTTC. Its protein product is CASSFRLAGTTYNEQFF.

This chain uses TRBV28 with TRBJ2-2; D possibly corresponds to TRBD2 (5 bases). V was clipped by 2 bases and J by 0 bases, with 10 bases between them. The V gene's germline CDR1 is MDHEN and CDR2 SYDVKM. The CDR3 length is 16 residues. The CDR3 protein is CASSLGSRANTGELFF. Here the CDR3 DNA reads TGTGCCAGCAGTTTAGGGAGCCGCGCGAACACCGGGGAGCTGTTTTTT.

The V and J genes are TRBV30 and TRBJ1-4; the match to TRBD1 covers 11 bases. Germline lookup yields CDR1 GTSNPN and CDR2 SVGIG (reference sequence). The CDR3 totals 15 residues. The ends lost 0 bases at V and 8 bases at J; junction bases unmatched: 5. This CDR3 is CAWSVLRTGGEKLFF. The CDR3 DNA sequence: TGTGCCTGGAGTGTACTGAGGACAGGGGGCGAAAAACTGTTTTTT.

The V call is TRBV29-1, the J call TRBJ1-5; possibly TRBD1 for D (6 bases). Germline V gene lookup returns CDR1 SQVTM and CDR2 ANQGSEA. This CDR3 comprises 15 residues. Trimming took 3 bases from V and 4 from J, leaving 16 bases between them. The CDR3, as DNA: TGCAGCGTTGACCCCCGGACAGTCTCAAATCAGCCCCAGCATTTT. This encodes CSVDPRTVSNQPQHF.

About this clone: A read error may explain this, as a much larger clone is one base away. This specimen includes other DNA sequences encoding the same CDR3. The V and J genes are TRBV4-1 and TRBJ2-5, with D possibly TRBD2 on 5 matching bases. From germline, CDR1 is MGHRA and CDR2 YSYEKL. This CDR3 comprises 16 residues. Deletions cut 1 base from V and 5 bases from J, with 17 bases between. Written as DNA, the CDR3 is TGCGCCAGCAGCCAAGGTGGGGAGCGTGGTGGGGAGACCCAGTACTTC. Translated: CASSQGGERGGETQYF.

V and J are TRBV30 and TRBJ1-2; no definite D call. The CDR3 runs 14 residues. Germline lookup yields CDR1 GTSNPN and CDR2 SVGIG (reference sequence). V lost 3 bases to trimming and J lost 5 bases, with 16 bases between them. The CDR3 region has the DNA TGTGCCTGGAGGACCTCCCCCGGGGAATATGGCTACACCTTC. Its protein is CAWRTSPGEYGYTF.

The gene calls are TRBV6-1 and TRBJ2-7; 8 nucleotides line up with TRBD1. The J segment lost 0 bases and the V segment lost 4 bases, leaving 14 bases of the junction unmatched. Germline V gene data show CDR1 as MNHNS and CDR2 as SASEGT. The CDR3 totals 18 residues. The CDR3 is CASSAMGTGTGDSYEQYF. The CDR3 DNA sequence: TGTGCCAGCAGTGCAATGGGAACCGGGACAGGAGACTCCTACGAGCAGTACTTC.

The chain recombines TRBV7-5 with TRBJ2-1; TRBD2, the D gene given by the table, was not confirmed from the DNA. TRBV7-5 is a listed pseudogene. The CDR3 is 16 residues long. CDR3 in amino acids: CARSLPPGIIYNEQFF. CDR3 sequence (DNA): TGTGCCAGAAGCTTACCCCCGGGAATAATTTACAATGAGCAGTTCTTC.